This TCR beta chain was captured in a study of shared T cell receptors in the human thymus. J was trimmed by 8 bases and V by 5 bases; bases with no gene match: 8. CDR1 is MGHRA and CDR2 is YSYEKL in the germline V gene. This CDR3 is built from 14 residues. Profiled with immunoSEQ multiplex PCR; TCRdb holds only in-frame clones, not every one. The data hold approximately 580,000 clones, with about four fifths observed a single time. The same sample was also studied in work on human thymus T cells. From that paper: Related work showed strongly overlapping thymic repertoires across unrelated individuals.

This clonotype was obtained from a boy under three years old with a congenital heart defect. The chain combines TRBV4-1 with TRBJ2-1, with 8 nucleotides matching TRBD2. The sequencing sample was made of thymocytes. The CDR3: CASSSGREVDEQFF. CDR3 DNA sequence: TGCGCCAGCAGCTCCGGGCGGGAGGTCGATGAGCAGTTCTTC.